This T cell receptor (beta chain) emerged from a study of technical replicates of blood from a few donors. In this sample, this clone turned up a few times. This CDR3 comprises 14 residues. Trimming removed 5 bases from V and 8 bases from J; junction bases left unmatched: 5. Germline assignment: CDR1 SEHNR and CDR2 FQNEAQ (reference sequence). Data came from immunoSEQ multiplex PCR; TCRdb stores just in-frame clones and leaves some out. The data contain almost 90,000 clones, 90% to 95% of them seen just once; the ten biggest clones take up around 0.23%. The source material was T cells isolated from PBMCs. This chain uses TRBV7-9 with TRBJ2-7; 14 positions match TRBD2. This TCR derives from a human donor in good health. The DNA of the CDR3 is TGTGCCAGCAGCACGGGACTAGCGGGAGACAAGCAGTACTTC. Translation: CASSTGLAGDKQYF. The full variable domain, in which reference TRBV7-9 and TRBJ2-7 provide the parts outside the CDR3, is DTGVSQNPRHKITKRGQNVTFRCDPISEHNRLYWYRQTLGQGPEFLTYFQNEAQLEKSRLLSDRFSAERPKGSFSTLEIQRTEQGDSAMYLCASSTGLAGDKQYFGPGTRLTVT.